This T cell receptor beta chain derives from a study of siplizumab effects on memory and regulatory T cells. Across the whole study: Paired mixed lymphocyte reactions were set up, with siplizumab at approximately 1 ug/mL or without drug.

Germline V gene data show CDR1 as MNHNS and CDR2 as SASEGT. V lost 10 bases and J lost 6, with 18 bases in between. The CDR3 covers 14 residues. TCRdb's table, derived via immunoSEQ multiplex PCR, lists solely in-frame clones and lacks some. The sample lists 7,000 or so clones; approximately 40% were seen once. This clone qualifies as medium-sized. What it recognizes is unknown. Cells of the mixed lymphocyte reaction were cocultured at 37 degrees C for roughly 6 days. PBMCs labelled with CFSE (responders) and Violet Dye (stimulators) were mixed 1:1. Broader study findings: Naive T cells appeared more diverse than memory cells and seemed to be major alloresponse contributors. Proliferating siplizumab-cultured Tregs lacked confirmed suppressive function.

This chain links TRBV6-1 with TRBJ2-2; D remains ambiguous. This TCR was sampled from a human donor in good health; the cells came from an allogeneic mixed lymphocyte reaction. Source material: CFSE-low (dividing) CD8+ T cells sorted from an allogeneic mixed lymphocyte reaction. The CDR3 nucleotides read TGTGCCACCCTCCAGACAAACACCCCCGGGGAGCTGTTTTTT. It is translated as CATLQTNTPGELFF.